The text below deals with one T cell receptor beta chain. The data stem from a study of blood T cell repertoires in COVID-19. V was cut by 0 bases and J by 0 bases, with 18 bases left in between. This CDR3 region has 18 residues. From germline, CDR1 is SGDLS and CDR2 YYNGEE. Generated by immunoSEQ multiplex PCR, the TCRdb table keeps only in-frame clones and is missing some. This table holds about 240,000 clones, about 83% found once. The specimen sequenced was peripheral blood. The V call is TRBV9, the J call TRBJ1-2, with a possible D match to TRBD1 (5 bases). This sequence originates from a man older than 75 with acute or convalescent COVID-19. The CDR3 here is CASSVGGMGRETNYGYTF. CDR3 DNA sequence: TGTGCCAGCAGCGTAGGGGGCATGGGGAGGGAGACTAACTATGGCTACACCTTC.